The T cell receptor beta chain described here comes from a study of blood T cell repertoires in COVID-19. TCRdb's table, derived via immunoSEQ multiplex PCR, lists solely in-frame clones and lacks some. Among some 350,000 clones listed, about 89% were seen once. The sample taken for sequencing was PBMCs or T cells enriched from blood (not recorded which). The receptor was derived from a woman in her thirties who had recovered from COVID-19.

The CDR3 spells CAGRTDQETQYF. The CDR3 coding sequence is TGTGCCGGACGGACAGACCAAGAGACCCAGTACTTC. V and J are TRBV2 and TRBJ2-5; the D gene is possibly TRBD1 (6 bases). The CDR3 extends over 12 amino acids. CDR1 is SNHLY and CDR2 is FYNNEI in the germline V gene. The ends were cut back, 11 bases at V and 0 bases at J, with 10 bases in the middle.